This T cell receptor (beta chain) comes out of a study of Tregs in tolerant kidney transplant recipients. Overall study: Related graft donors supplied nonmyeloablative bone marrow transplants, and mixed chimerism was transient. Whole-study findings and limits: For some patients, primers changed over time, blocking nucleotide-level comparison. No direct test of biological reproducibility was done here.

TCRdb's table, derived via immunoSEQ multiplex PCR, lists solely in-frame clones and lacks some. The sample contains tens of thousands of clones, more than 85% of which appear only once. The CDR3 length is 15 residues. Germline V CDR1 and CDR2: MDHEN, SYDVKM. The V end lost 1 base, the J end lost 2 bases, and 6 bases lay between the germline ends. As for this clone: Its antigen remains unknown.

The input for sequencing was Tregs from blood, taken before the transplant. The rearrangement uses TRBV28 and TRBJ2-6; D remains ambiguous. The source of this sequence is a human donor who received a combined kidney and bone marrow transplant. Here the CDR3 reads CASSLLGTGANVLTF. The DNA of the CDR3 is TGTGCCAGCAGTTTATTGGGTACTGGGGCCAACGTCCTGACTTTC.